One sample yielded the 12 T cell receptor beta chains listed below, sequenced in a study of T cell changes during pregnancy in multiple sclerosis. TCRdb's table, derived via immunoSEQ multiplex PCR, lists solely in-frame clones and lacks some. The table lists roughly 100,000 clones, 80% to 95% of them singletons. The specimen comprised peripheral blood, sampled in the second trimester of pregnancy. Every receptor here comes from a female donor with multiple sclerosis, enrolled in a pregnancy study.

The genes are TRBV5-1 and TRBJ2-6; perhaps TRBD2 as D (5 bases). The ends were cut back, 1 base at V and 0 bases at J, with 20 bases in the middle. Germline lookup yields CDR1 SGHRS and CDR2 YFSETQ. This CDR3 comprises 20 residues. CDR3 residues: CASSLYPSGAAISGANVLTF. CDR3 DNA sequence: TGCGCCAGCAGCTTGTACCCCTCCGGAGCGGCTATCTCTGGGGCCAACGTCCTGACTTTC. Filled out from reference TRBV5-1 and TRBJ2-6, the complete variable domain reads KAGVTQTPRYLIKTRGQQVTLSCSPISGHRSVSWYQQTPGQGLQFLFEYFSETQRNKGNFPGRFSGRQFSNSRSEMNVSTLELGDSALYLCASSLYPSGAAISGANVLTFGAGSRLTVL.

The rearrangement uses TRBV1 and TRBJ2-3; the DNA was not used to check the table's D call, TRBD1. TRBV1 counts as a pseudogene. The CDR3 has 17 amino acids. The DNA for the CDR3 is TGCACCAGCAGCCAAGGCCGTGACAGGGGGATGGGAAATACGCAGTATTTT. It specifies CTSSQGRDRGMGNTQYF.

The chain links TRBV19 to TRBJ1-2, with D perhaps matching TRBD1 (5 bases). V was pared by 1 base and J by 7 bases, with 16 bases between. The CDR3 sequence is 15 residues long. The germline CDR1 and CDR2 sequences are LNHDA and SQIVND (reference sequence). The CDR3 here is CASSIVSAGSSGYTF. The CDR3 nucleotides are TGTGCCAGTAGTATAGTTTCGGCAGGGTCCAGTGGCTACACCTTC.

This rearrangement joins TRBV5-1 to TRBJ1-1, with 8 bases fitting TRBD1. The CDR3 sequence is 15 residues long. Germline lookup yields CDR1 SGHRS and CDR2 YFSETQ. The ends lost 4 bases at V and 2 bases at J; junction bases unmatched: 7. This CDR3 reads CASSGTGTGNTEAFF. CDR3 sequence (DNA): TGCGCCAGCAGCGGGACCGGGACAGGAAACACTGAAGCTTTCTTT.

The chain has TRBV14 and TRBJ2-4; 7 bases match TRBD1. After removal of 4 bases from V and 8 bases from J, the junction contained 5 bases not matched to a gene. Germline assignment: CDR1 SGHDN and CDR2 FVKESK. The CDR3 totals 13 residues. CDR3: CASSRDRVDIQYF. The CDR3 DNA reads as TGTGCCAGCAGCCGAGACAGGGTTGACATTCAGTACTTC.

The genes are TRBV9 and TRBJ2-1; perhaps TRBD2 as D (5 bases). Trimming removed 4 bases at V and 0 bases at J, with 11 bases between. Looked up from germline, CDR1 is SGDLS and CDR2 is YYNGEE. The CDR3 is made up of 15 amino acids. This chain's CDR3 is CASSPRLSSYNEQFF. In DNA form, the CDR3 reads TGTGCCAGCAGCCCCCGACTAAGCTCCTACAATGAGCAGTTCTTC.

The chain carries TRBV27 and TRBJ1-1; D is undetermined. CDR3 length equals 11 residues. The V end was cut by 5 bases, the J end by 5 bases, with 6 bases between. Germline V lookup: CDR1 MNHEY, CDR2 SMNVEV (reference sequence). DNA of the CDR3: TGTGCCAGCAGTCGGGGAACTGAAGCTTTCTTT. Residues: CASSRGTEAFF.

The chain has TRBV4-1 and TRBJ2-5; 9 nucleotides agree with TRBD1. Germline-derived CDR1 and CDR2 are MGHRA and YSYEKL. V lost 4 bases and J lost 5; bases outside the gene matches: 5. The CDR3 extends over 14 amino acids. The CDR3 DNA reads TGCGCCAGCAGCCCAGGACAGGGGCTGGAGACCCAGTACTTC. Its translation: CASSPGQGLETQYF.

The rearrangement joins TRBV28 to TRBJ2-2, with 9 nucleotides matching TRBD1. Trimming at V came to 10 bases and at J to 5 bases, leaving 8 bases not matched to a gene. This CDR3 region has 14 residues. Looked up from germline, CDR1 is MDHEN and CDR2 is SYDVKM. CDR3 in amino acids: CATPGTGRTGELFF. The CDR3 nucleotides read TGTGCCACCCCCGGGACAGGGCGGACCGGGGAGCTGTTTTTT.

V usage is TRBV7-8 and J usage is TRBJ1-5; D may be TRBD1 (5 bases). V gave up 1 base and J gave up 2 bases, with 12 bases separating them. There are 16 residues in the CDR3. The germline V gene encodes CDR1 SGHVS and CDR2 FQNEAQ. DNA for the CDR3: TGTGCCAGCAGCTTAGATGCAACCAGGGGCAATCAGCCCCAGCATTTT. Its translation is CASSLDATRGNQPQHF.

This clone came up a few times. The CDR3 spells CASSAGNEAFF. The CDR3, as DNA: TGTGCCAGCAGTGCCGGGAACGAAGCTTTCTTT. The V and J genes are TRBV2 and TRBJ1-1; D remains ambiguous. Germline assignment: CDR1 SNHLY and CDR2 FYNNEI. This CDR3 region has 11 residues. V lost 4 bases and J 8 bases, leaving 8 bases between the germline ends.

This chain links TRBV30 with TRBJ2-1, with 10 bases identical to TRBD2. Trimming removed 0 bases from V and 6 bases from J; junction bases left unmatched: 5. The CDR3 has 15 residues. Germline V gene sequence: CDR1 GTSNPN, CDR2 SVGIG (reference sequence). CDR3 DNA: TGTGCCTGGAGTGTAGGGGGACTAGCGCGCAATGAGCAGTTCTTC. Its translation is CAWSVGGLARNEQFF. The whole variable domain, remainder taken from reference TRBV30 and TRBJ2-1, is SQTIHQWPATLVQPVGSPLSLECTVEGTSNPNLYWYRQAAGRGLQLLFYSVGIGQISSEVPQNLSASRPQDRQFILSSKKLLLSDSGFYLCAWSVGGLARNEQFFGPGTRLTVL.